The 9 T cell receptor beta chains reported below all come from one sample, sequenced in a study of blood T cell repertoires in COVID-19 (TCRdb year 2020). The receptor library was made with the immunoSEQ multiplex PCR assay. TCRdb provides this immuneACCESS table in a form limited to in-frame rearrangements. Some clones are lacking; in checked studies, under half of them reflect an unresolved V gene, and why the rest are absent is not known. Here the sample has more than 200,000 clones; about 87% occur a single time. Approximately 2.6% of the sample is in the top ten clones. Sequenced material: peripheral blood. Receptor source: a man aged 30 to 39 with COVID-19, enrolled during active disease.

With regard to this clone: One junction end does not reproduce the germline sequence, and a read error may be involved. The genes are TRBV13 and TRBJ2-1, with TRBD2 identical over 10 bases. The CDR3 length is 14 residues. CDR1 is PRHDT, CDR2 FYEKMQ, per germline (reference sequence). CDR3 region: CASRLAGGYNEQFF. The CDR3 DNA is TGTGCCAGCAGATTAGCGGGGGGTTACAATGAGCAGTTCTTC.

The chain combines TRBV6-2 or TRBV6-3 with TRBJ1-1; D not certain. From germline, CDR1 is MNHEY and CDR2 SVGEGT. Trimming removed 0 bases from V and 3 bases from J, with 8 bases in between. The CDR3 extends over 14 amino acids. The CDR3 bases are TGTGCCAGCAGTTACTCTCTCGGGGACACTGAAGCTTTCTTT. Its translation: CASSYSLGDTEAFF.

The gene calls are TRBV10-3 and TRBJ1-5; possible D gene TRBD1, 6 bases. V lost 3 bases and J 4 bases, leaving 16 bases between the germline ends. Per the germline V gene, CDR1 is ENHRY and CDR2 is SYGVKD. The CDR3 contains 16 residues. CDR3 protein: CAISEWGTTRNQPQHF. The CDR3 DNA is TGTGCCATCAGTGAATGGGGGACAACTAGAAATCAGCCCCAGCATTTT.

The CDR3 DNA reads TGCGCCAGCAGTCAATCCGTAACGGACAGGGTAGAAATCTACGAGCAGTACTTC. As protein: CASSQSVTDRVEIYEQYF. The chain links TRBV23-1 to TRBJ2-7; TRBD1 matches 8 bases. TRBV23-1 is an ORF, with its function uncertain. This CDR3 region has 18 residues. V gave up 0 bases and J gave up 3 bases; unmatched junction bases: 13.

In DNA form, the CDR3 reads TGTGCCAGCAGTGGCCCGGGACAGGGTCAAAATGAGCAGTTCTTC. Its translation: CASSGPGQGQNEQFF. The gene calls are TRBV6-6 and TRBJ2-1, with 9 bases identical to TRBD1. In germline, CDR1 is MNHNY, CDR2 SVGAGI (reference sequence). CDR3 length: 15 residues. The trim removed 5 bases at V and 7 bases at J, leaving 9 bases unmatched.

This sequence joins TRBV28 and TRBJ1-5; D perhaps matches TRBD1 (5 bases). Germline V gene sequence: CDR1 MDHEN, CDR2 SYDVKM. Trimming removed 6 bases at V and 2 bases at J, with 14 bases between. This CDR3 is 15 amino acids long. The CDR3, as DNA: TGTGCCAGCAGCGGGGGGGGTCTAGGCAATCAGCCCCAGCATTTT. It specifies CASSGGGLGNQPQHF.

J is TRBJ1-6 and V is TRBV28, with D unclear. Trimming stripped 6 bases from V and 9 bases from J, with 15 bases between. Germline V gene lookup returns CDR1 MDHEN and CDR2 SYDVKM. The CDR3 covers 14 residues. CDR3 sequence reads: CASRTTSLGSPLHF. CDR3 bases: TGTGCCAGCAGGACGACTTCTCTAGGTTCACCCCTCCACTTT.

The chain combines TRBV6-5 with TRBJ1-5; D not certain. Germline CDR1 MNHEY, CDR2 SVGAGI. The CDR3 is 12 amino acids. V lost 8 bases and J 6 bases, leaving 11 bases between the germline ends. The CDR3 here is CASQPPGQPQHF. DNA for the CDR3: TGTGCCAGCCAACCACCAGGTCAGCCCCAGCATTTT.

This clone has just a few counts. The CDR3 coding sequence is TGTGCCAGCAGTCCCTGGACAGGGGCCCCTGAAGCTTTCTTT. Translation gives CASSPWTGAPEAFF. The V gene is TRBV27, the J gene TRBJ1-1; 9 bases line up with TRBD1. Germline V gene sequence: CDR1 MNHEY, CDR2 SMNVEV (reference sequence). This CDR3 comprises 14 residues. The V segment lost 5 bases and the J segment 6 bases; nucleotides outside the gene matches: 7.